These 23 T cell receptor beta chains share one sample of origin, sequenced in a study of T cells in Graves' hyperthyroidism and ophthalmopathy. RNA transcripts gave rise to amplified TCR beta CDR3 regions. The primer set for the first-round RT-PCR of the TCR CDR3 was HTBI. TCRdb ran MiXCR on the multiplex PCR reads and lists one entry per CDR3 protein. The table lists hundreds of thousands of distinct CDR3 sequences, about 14% of them singletons, with approximately 12% in the top ten. The material sequenced was blood. The receptors here all came from a woman between 45 and 65 years old with Graves' ophthalmopathy.

The table lists this clonotype with a few counts. This chain uses TRBV7-3 with TRBJ2-6; weak D call: TRBD1 (5 bases). Germline V gene data show CDR1 as SGHTA and CDR2 as FQGTGA. V was pared by 1 base and J by 0 bases, with 10 bases between. The length of the CDR3 is 17 residues. The CDR3 DNA follows: TGTGCCAGCAGCTTAAAGACAGCAAGCTCTGGGGCCAACGTCCTGACTTTC. Its translation is CASSLKTASSGANVLTF.

The V gene is TRBV5-5, the J gene TRBJ1-5; D may be TRBD1 (5 bases). The CDR3 runs 14 residues. The germline CDR1 and CDR2 sequences are SGHKS and YYEKEE (reference sequence). V was shortened by 3 bases and J by 5 bases, with 12 bases between the two germline ends. CDR3 loop: CASSSGPGDQPQHF. The DNA of the CDR3 is TGTGCCAGCAGCTCGGGCCCGGGGGATCAGCCCCAGCATTTT. Using reference TRBV5-5 and TRBJ1-5 for the parts outside the CDR3, the full variable domain is DAGVTQSPTHLIKTRGQQVTLRCSPISGHKSVSWYQQVLGQGPQFIFQYYEKEERGRGNFPDRFSARQFPNYSSELNVNALLLGDSALYLCASSSGPGDQPQHFGDGTRLSIL.

This clonotype showed up many times. The chain has TRBV28 and TRBJ1-4; D not resolved. Germline V gene lookup returns CDR1 MDHEN and CDR2 SYDVKM. Trimming took off 6 bases at V and 1 base at J, with 12 bases between the two ends. CDR3 length: 15 residues. CDR3 sequence reads: CASRGRGRTNEKLFF. CDR3 DNA sequence: TGTGCCAGCAGAGGACGCGGCAGAACTAATGAAAAACTGTTTTTT.

The chain is built from TRBV29-1 and TRBJ1-1; D unclear. Trimming left V 1 base short and J 6 bases short, with 27 bases between. The V gene's germline CDR1 is SQVTM and CDR2 ANQGSEA. The CDR3 extends over 18 amino acids. The CDR3 nucleotides are TGCAGCGTTGAAGTGGTGGGAACCCTTAAAACCTTAGTCGCTGAAGCTTTCTTT. Its protein is CSVEVVGTLKTLVAEAFF.

This clonotype was seen many times. The gene calls are TRBV18 and TRBJ1-5; a weak D match, TRBD1 (6 bases). The CDR3 runs 14 residues. The germline CDR1 and CDR2 sequences are KGHSH and LQKENI. The V end lost 3 bases, the J end lost 3 bases, and 9 bases lay between the germline ends. CDR3 residues: CASSPGQNNQPQHF. For the CDR3, the DNA is TGTGCCAGCTCACCGGGACAAAACAATCAGCCCCAGCATTTT.

This clonotype was found a few times. The chain employs TRBV9 and TRBJ1-1, with D perhaps matching TRBD1 (5 bases). The V gene's germline CDR1 is SGDLS and CDR2 YYNGEE. There are 15 residues in the CDR3. V was trimmed by 0 bases and J by 6 bases, leaving 15 bases between them. CDR3 sequence (DNA): TGTGCCAGCAGCGTAGGCCCGGGGGAAGTTCCTGAAGCTTTCTTT. Protein sequence: CASSVGPGEVPEAFF.

This chain joins TRBV7-9 and TRBJ2-5; D may be TRBD1 or TRBD2 (5 bases each). The V gene lost 2 bases and the J gene lost 3 bases, with 13 bases spanning the gap. Germline CDR1 reads SEHNR; CDR2 reads FQNEAQ (reference sequence). The CDR3 totals 15 residues. CDR3 sequence: CASSLPGPGKETQYF. DNA of the CDR3: TGTGCCAGCAGCTTACCGGGACCTGGAAAAGAGACCCAGTACTTC.

This clonotype has a handful of counts. The chain carries TRBV5-1 and TRBJ1-1; D unresolved. The ends were cut back, 1 base at V and 6 bases at J, with 10 bases in the middle. Per the germline V gene, CDR1 is SGHRS and CDR2 is YFSETQ. This CDR3 is 13 amino acids long. In DNA form, the CDR3 reads TGCGCCAGCAGCTTGCGGACTACCGCTGAAGCTTTCTTT. Encoded protein: CASSLRTTAEAFF.

This clonotype came up many times. The chain recombines TRBV5-1 with TRBJ2-7; D is perhaps TRBD1 or TRBD2 (5 bases each). This CDR3 region has 15 residues. V gave up 0 bases and J gave up 3 bases, with 13 bases separating them. Germline-derived CDR1 and CDR2 are SGHRS and YFSETQ. The CDR3 nucleotides read TGCGCCAGCAGCTTGGGGGGGAAAAGTTTCTACGAGCAGTACTTC. Residues: CASSLGGKSFYEQYF.

This clonotype has ten or more counts. The genes are TRBV5-4 and TRBJ2-1; no clear D. Germline loops: CDR1 SGHNT, CDR2 YYREEE (reference sequence). This CDR3 comprises 12 residues. With 5 bases removed from V and 6 bases from J, the gap between germline ends came to 9 bases. For the CDR3, the DNA is TGTGCCAGCAGATCGAAGGTCAATGAGCAGTTCTTC. Translation: CASRSKVNEQFF. The complete variable domain, with remaining parts taken from reference TRBV5-4 and TRBJ2-1, reads ETGVTQSPTHLIKTRGQQVTLRCSSQSGHNTVSWYQQALGQGPQFIFQYYREEENGRGNFPPRFSGLQFPNYSSELNVNALELDDSALYLCASRSKVNEQFFGPGTRLTVL.

This clonotype was picked up a small number of times. The J gene is TRBJ2-5, the V gene TRBV14; 9 nucleotides align to TRBD2. Germline V gene data show CDR1 as SGHDN and CDR2 as FVKESK. The CDR3 runs to 18 residues. V lost 0 bases, J lost 1 base, and 9 bases stayed unmatched. The DNA for the CDR3 is TGTGCCAGCAGCCAAGATCGTTTGGGACTAGCAATCCAAGAGACCCAGTACTTC. This gives the protein CASSQDRLGLAIQETQYF.

The chain couples TRBV7-2 to TRBJ1-5; the D gene is possibly TRBD1 (6 bases). Germline V gene lookup returns CDR1 SGHTA and CDR2 FQGNSA. V lost 3 bases and J lost 3, with 12 bases in between. The CDR3 runs 15 residues. The CDR3 coding sequence is TGTGCCAGCAGCTTGGGGGCAGGGAACAATCAGCCCCAGCATTTT. This gives the protein CASSLGAGNNQPQHF. Variable domain in full (rest from reference TRBV7-2 and TRBJ1-5): GAGVSQSPSNKVTEKGKDVELRCDPISGHTALYWYRQSLGQGLEFLIYFQGNSAPDKSGLPSDRFSAERTGGSVSTLTIQRTQQEDSAVYLCASSLGAGNNQPQHFGDGTRLSIL.

Concerning this clonotype itself: A clone one base away is much larger, so this may be a read error. The chain employs TRBV29-1 and TRBJ1-2; D is ambiguous. Germline CDR1 SQVTM, CDR2 ANQGSEA. This CDR3 is 12 amino acids long. CDR3 sequence: CSVEHERDGWAF. The CDR3 DNA reads TGCAGCGTTGAACACGAAAGGGATGGGTGGGCCTTC.

V usage is TRBV4-2 and J usage is TRBJ1-5; D may be TRBD1 (5 bases). Germline V gene data show CDR1 as LGHNA and CDR2 as YNFKEQ. Deletions cut 1 base from V and 1 base from J, with 14 bases between. CDR3 length: 17 residues. The CDR3 spells CASSQGLQGLSNQPQHF. In DNA form, the CDR3 reads TGTGCCAGCAGCCAAGGTCTGCAGGGACTGAGCAATCAGCCCCAGCATTTT.

In its sample, this clonotype was seen a few times. The rearrangement links TRBV5-1 to TRBJ2-2; D is possibly TRBD1 (6 bases). The CDR3 has 14 amino acids. The V end lost 0 bases, the J end lost 4 bases, and 7 bases lay between the germline ends. The germline gives CDR1 SGHRS, CDR2 YFSETQ. This CDR3 reads CASSLAQGTGELFF. The CDR3 region has the DNA TGCGCCAGCAGCTTGGCACAGGGCACCGGGGAGCTGTTTTTT. Full variable domain (remainder filled in from reference TRBV5-1 and TRBJ2-2): KAGVTQTPRYLIKTRGQQVTLSCSPISGHRSVSWYQQTPGQGLQFLFEYFSETQRNKGNFPGRFSGRQFSNSRSEMNVSTLELGDSALYLCASSLAQGTGELFFGEGSRLTVL.

This clonotype was detected a few times. The genes are TRBV5-1 and TRBJ1-4; 10 nucleotides line up with TRBD1. Looked up from germline, CDR1 is SGHRS and CDR2 is YFSETQ. The CDR3 runs to 15 residues. V gave up 4 bases and J gave up 8 bases; unmatched junction bases: 8. The CDR3 sequence is CASSATGTGEEKLFF. The DNA of the CDR3 is TGCGCCAGCAGCGCGACCGGGACAGGGGAGGAAAAACTGTTTTTT.

There are many counts of this clonotype. The chain combines TRBV12-3 or TRBV12-4 with TRBJ2-1, with a possible D match to TRBD1 (5 bases). Trimming took off 10 bases at V and 10 bases at J, with 23 bases between the two ends. The CDR3 length is 14 residues. The CDR3 reads CATKELPGHAEQFF. CDR3 sequence (DNA): TGTGCCACCAAAGAACTACCCGGACATGCAGAGCAGTTCTTC.

This clonotype was counted many times. The chain has TRBV6-1 and TRBJ1-1; TRBD1 is a possible D gene (5 bases). V was cut by 4 bases and J by 11 bases, with 5 bases left in between. The germline gives CDR1 MNHNS, CDR2 SASEGT. The CDR3 is 9 amino acids. DNA of the CDR3: TGTGCCAGCAGTGGGGGCGCTTTCTTT. Protein product: CASSGGAFF.

In its sample, this clonotype was seen many times. This chain joins TRBV29-1 and TRBJ2-7, with a tentative D call TRBD2 (6 bases). V was clipped by 7 bases and J by 2 bases, with 15 bases between them. The CDR3 consists of 13 residues. Germline V gene lookup returns CDR1 SQVTM and CDR2 ANQGSEA. CDR3 in amino acids: CSANGLFTYEQYF. CDR3 DNA sequence: TGCAGCGCCAACGGACTATTTACCTACGAGCAGTACTTC.

This clonotype was counted at least ten times. The gene calls are TRBV28 and TRBJ1-5; 8 bases map to TRBD1. The CDR3 sequence is 19 residues long. After removal of 6 bases from V and 6 bases from J, the junction contained 22 bases not matched to a gene. Germline V gene sequence: CDR1 MDHEN, CDR2 SYDVKM. The CDR3 spells CASRVRATRPGQGGQPQHF. The CDR3 DNA reads as TGTGCCAGCAGGGTACGCGCCACGCGGCCCGGACAGGGAGGTCAGCCCCAGCATTTT.

This clonotype was seen once. The chain combines TRBV11-2 with TRBJ2-1, with D perhaps being TRBD1 or TRBD2 (5 bases each). Per the germline V gene, CDR1 is SGHAT and CDR2 is FQNNGV. The V and J ends lost 5 bases and 1 base respectively, with 9 bases between them. This CDR3 has 14 residues. The CDR3 DNA reads as TGTGCCAGCAGCCGGGACCAATCCTACAATGAGCAGTTCTTC. It is translated as CASSRDQSYNEQFF. The full variable domain, its missing parts supplied by reference TRBV11-2 and TRBJ2-1, is EAGVAQSPRYKIIEKRQSVAFWCNPISGHATLYWYQQILGQGPKLLIQFQNNGVVDDSQLPKDRFSAERLKGVDSTLKIQPAKLEDSAVYLCASSRDQSYNEQFFGPGTRLTVL.

This clonotype appeared many times. V usage is TRBV28 and J usage is TRBJ2-1; TRBD2 matches 8 bases. This CDR3 is built from 15 residues. The trim removed 7 bases at V and 8 bases at J, leaving 13 bases unmatched. Germline V gene data show CDR1 as MDHEN and CDR2 as SYDVKM. The CDR3 nucleotides read TGTGCCAGCACACCCACCAGCGGGAGCCTCTATGAGCAGTTCTTC. Translation gives CASTPTSGSLYEQFF.

This clonotype was picked up many times. V and J are TRBV18 and TRBJ1-1; D remains unclear. Germline V gives CDR1 KGHSH, CDR2 LQKENI. Trimming took 4 bases from V and 0 from J, leaving 12 bases between them. This CDR3 is built from 15 residues. The CDR3 DNA is TGTGCCAGCTCACTATGGGAGACCATGAACACTGAAGCTTTCTTT. Protein sequence: CASSLWETMNTEAFF.